Presented here are 11 T cell receptor beta chains from one specimen sequenced in a study of graft-versus-host responses after intestinal transplantation (dated by TCRdb to the early 2020s). Library generation was performed with the immunoSEQ multiplex PCR assay. In TCRdb, the immuneACCESS table is reduced to in-frame sequences with V and J assigned. These tables do not hold every clone; where another copy was compared, an unresolved V gene accounts for under half, and the others remain unexplained. The sample data list 60,000 to 65,000 clones, and approximately 91% of these were observed just once. The ten most abundant clones make up around 1.7% of the sample. Antigen specificity for these receptors is unknown. The time point label for this specimen denotes: cells obtained before transplantation from donor or recipient. Material: unstimulated CD8+ T cells sorted from spleen or lymph node cells, obtained before transplant. These receptor sequences come from a human donor who was the organ donor for an intestinal transplant.

The gene calls are TRBV19 and TRBJ2-7, with 9 bases fitting TRBD2. This CDR3 contains 14 residues. J lost 6 bases, V lost 3 bases, and 6 bases had no gene match. CDR1 LNHDA and CDR2 SQIVND come from the germline V gene (reference sequence). The CDR3 loop reads CASSISASGTEQYF. CDR3 DNA sequence: TGTGCCAGTAGTATCTCCGCTAGCGGGACCGAGCAGTACTTC.

The J gene is TRBJ2-7, the V gene TRBV10-3; tentatively, D is TRBD1 (6 bases). The CDR3 consists of 14 residues. CDR1 and CDR2 (germline): ENHRY, SYGVKD. V dropped 6 bases and J dropped 0 bases, with 12 bases sitting between them. CDR3 bases: TGTGCCATCAGCGACAGGATCACCTCCTACGAGCAGTACTTC. It codes for CAISDRITSYEQYF.

The rearrangement uses TRBV27 and TRBJ2-7, with TRBD2 matching 7 bases. The V and J ends lost 6 bases and 3 bases, in that order; junction bases with no gene match: 5. From germline, CDR1 is MNHEY and CDR2 SMNVEV (reference sequence). The CDR3 covers 13 residues. CDR3 in amino acids: CASSLAGYYEQYF. The CDR3 DNA reads TGTGCCAGCAGCTTAGCGGGCTACTACGAGCAGTACTTC.

The rearrangement links TRBV2 to TRBJ2-7; 8 bases map to TRBD2. CDR3 length: 16 residues. Looked up from germline, CDR1 is SNHLY and CDR2 is FYNNEI. Losses at the gene ends were 7 bases for V and 0 bases for J; bases not matched to a gene: 11. CDR3 DNA sequence: TGTGCCAGCAATATGTGGCGGGAGGTCCTCTCCTACGAGCAGTACTTC. It encodes CASNMWREVLSYEQYF.

The chain combines TRBV7-9 with TRBJ2-1; 7 bases agree with TRBD1. V shed 5 bases and J 1 base; nucleotides not matched to a gene: 5. There are 15 residues in the CDR3. Per germline, CDR1 SEHNR and CDR2 FQNEAQ (reference sequence). CDR3 nucleotide sequence: TGTGCCAGCAGCACGACAGGGAATTCCTACAATGAGCAGTTCTTC. It specifies CASSTTGNSYNEQFF.

CDR3 amino acids: CASSVSLAGRTGELFF. CDR3 nucleotide sequence: TGTGCCAGCAGCGTAAGTCTAGCGGGTAGGACCGGGGAGCTGTTTTTT. V gene TRBV9 combines with J gene TRBJ2-2; TRBD2 matches at 8 bases. The V segment lost 1 base and the J segment 5 bases; nucleotides outside the gene matches: 7. The germline CDR1 and CDR2 sequences are SGDLS and YYNGEE. This CDR3 has 16 residues.

The chain is built from TRBV9 and TRBJ1-1; 7 bases line up with TRBD1. The junction had 14 bases not matched to a gene; V was cut back by 4 bases and J by 8 bases. Germline lookup yields CDR1 SGDLS and CDR2 YYNGEE. The CDR3 covers 15 residues. The CDR3 spells CASSLSSDRAAEAFF. CDR3 nucleotides: TGTGCCAGCAGCCTTTCGTCAGACAGGGCCGCCGAAGCTTTCTTT. The full variable domain, its missing parts supplied by reference TRBV9 and TRBJ1-1, is DSGVTQTPKHLITATGQRVTLRCSPRSGDLSVYWYQQSLDQGLQFLIQYYNGEERAKGNILERFSAQQFPDLHSELNLSSLELGDSALYFCASSLSSDRAAEAFFGQGTRLTVV.

The J gene is TRBJ1-4, the V gene TRBV18; 10 bases are shared with TRBD1. There are 19 residues in the CDR3. Trimming removed 2 bases from V and 0 bases from J; junction bases left unmatched: 9. From germline, CDR1 is KGHSH and CDR2 LQKENI. The CDR3 loop is CASSPEGTGESATNEKLFF. The CDR3 DNA follows: TGTGCCAGCTCACCAGAAGGGACAGGGGAAAGTGCAACTAATGAAAAACTGTTTTTT.

This chain uses TRBV10-1 with TRBJ2-3; the match to TRBD1 covers 7 bases. Looked up from germline, CDR1 is WNHNN and CDR2 is SYGVQD (reference sequence). With 7 bases clipped from V and 3 bases from J, the junction kept 7 bases outside the gene matches. The CDR3 extends over 14 amino acids. CDR3 loop: CASMTGSRTDTQYF. CDR3 DNA: TGCGCCAGCATGACAGGGAGTAGAACAGATACGCAGTATTTT.

The rearrangement uses TRBV27 and TRBJ1-3; D uncertain. This CDR3 has 14 residues. Trimming shortened V by 5 bases and J by 0 bases, and 8 bases separated the two germline ends. Germline values: CDR1 MNHEY, CDR2 SMNVEV (reference sequence). This CDR3 reads CASSPASSGNTIYF. The CDR3 nucleotides read TGTGCCAGCAGTCCCGCGAGCTCTGGAAACACCATATATTTT.

V gene TRBV16 combines with J gene TRBJ2-1; the match to TRBD2 covers 11 bases. From germline, CDR1 is KGHSY and CDR2 FQNENV. Trimming removed 0 bases from V and 5 bases from J; junction bases left unmatched: 6. This CDR3 region has 17 residues. CDR3 sequence (DNA): TGTGCCAGCAGCCAATCTGGGTCACTAGCGGGAGACAATGAGCAGTTCTTC. Amino acids: CASSQSGSLAGDNEQFF.